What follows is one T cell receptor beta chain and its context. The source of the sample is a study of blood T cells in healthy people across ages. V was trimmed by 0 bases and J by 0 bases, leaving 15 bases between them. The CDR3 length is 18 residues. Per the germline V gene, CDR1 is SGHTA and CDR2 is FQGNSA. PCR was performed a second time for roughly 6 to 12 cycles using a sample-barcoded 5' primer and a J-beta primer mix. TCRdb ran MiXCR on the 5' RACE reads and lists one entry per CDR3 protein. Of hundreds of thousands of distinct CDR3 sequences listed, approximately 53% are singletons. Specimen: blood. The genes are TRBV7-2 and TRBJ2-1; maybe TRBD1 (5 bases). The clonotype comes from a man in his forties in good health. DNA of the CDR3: TGTGCCAGCAGCTTAGCCTCAGGGCTAACGAGCTCCTACAATGAGCAGTTCTTC. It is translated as CASSLASGLTSSYNEQFF.